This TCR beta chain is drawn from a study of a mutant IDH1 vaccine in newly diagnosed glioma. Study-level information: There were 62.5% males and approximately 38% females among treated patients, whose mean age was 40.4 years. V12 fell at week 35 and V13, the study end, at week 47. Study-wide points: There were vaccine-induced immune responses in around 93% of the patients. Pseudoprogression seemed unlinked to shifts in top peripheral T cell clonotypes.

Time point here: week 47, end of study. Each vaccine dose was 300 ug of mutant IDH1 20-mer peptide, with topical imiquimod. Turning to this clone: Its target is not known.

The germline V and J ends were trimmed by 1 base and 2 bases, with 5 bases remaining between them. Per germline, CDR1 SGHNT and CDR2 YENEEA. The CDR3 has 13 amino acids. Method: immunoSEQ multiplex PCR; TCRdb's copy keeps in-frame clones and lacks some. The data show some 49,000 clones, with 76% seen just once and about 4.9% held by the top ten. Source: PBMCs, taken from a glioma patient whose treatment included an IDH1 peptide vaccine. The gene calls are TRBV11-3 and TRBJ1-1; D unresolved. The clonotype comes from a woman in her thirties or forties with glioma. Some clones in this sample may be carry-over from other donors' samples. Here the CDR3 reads CASSLGGNTEAFF. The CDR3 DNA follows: TGTGCCAGCAGCTTAGGGGGTAACACTGAAGCTTTCTTT.